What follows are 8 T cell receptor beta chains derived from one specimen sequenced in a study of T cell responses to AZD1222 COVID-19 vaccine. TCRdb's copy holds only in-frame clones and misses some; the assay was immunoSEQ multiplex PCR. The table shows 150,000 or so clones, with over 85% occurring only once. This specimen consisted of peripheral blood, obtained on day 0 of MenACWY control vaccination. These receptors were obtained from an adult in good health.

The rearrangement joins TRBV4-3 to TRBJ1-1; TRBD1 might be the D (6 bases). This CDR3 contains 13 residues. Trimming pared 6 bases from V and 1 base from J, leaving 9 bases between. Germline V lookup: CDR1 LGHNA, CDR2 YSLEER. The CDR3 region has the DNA TGCGCCAGCAGAGGACAGCAGAACACTGAAGCTTTCTTT. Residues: CASRGQQNTEAFF.

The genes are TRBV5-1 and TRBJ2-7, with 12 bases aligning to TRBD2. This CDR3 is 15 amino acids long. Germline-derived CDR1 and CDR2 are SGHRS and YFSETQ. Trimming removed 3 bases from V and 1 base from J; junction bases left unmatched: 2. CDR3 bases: TGCGCCAGCAGCTCGGGACTAGCGGGTTCCTACGAGCAGTACTTC. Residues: CASSSGLAGSYEQYF.

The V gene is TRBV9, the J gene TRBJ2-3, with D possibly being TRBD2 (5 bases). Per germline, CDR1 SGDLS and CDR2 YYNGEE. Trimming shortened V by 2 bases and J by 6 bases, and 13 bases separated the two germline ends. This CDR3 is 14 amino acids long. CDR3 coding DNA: TGTGCCAGCAGCGTGCAGTCTAGCTGGGATACGCAGTATTTT. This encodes CASSVQSSWDTQYF.

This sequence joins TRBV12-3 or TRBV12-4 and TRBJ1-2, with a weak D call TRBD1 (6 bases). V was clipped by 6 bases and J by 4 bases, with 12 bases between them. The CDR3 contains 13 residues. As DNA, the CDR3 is TGTGCCAGCAGCTCGGACAGCTTCTATGGCTACACCTTC. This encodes CASSSDSFYGYTF.

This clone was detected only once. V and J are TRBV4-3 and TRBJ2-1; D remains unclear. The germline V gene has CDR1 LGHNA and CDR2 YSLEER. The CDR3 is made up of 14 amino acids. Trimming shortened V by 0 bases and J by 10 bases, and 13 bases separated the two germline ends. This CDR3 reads CASSQELGSSEQFF. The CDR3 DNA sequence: TGCGCCAGCAGCCAAGAATTAGGGTCCAGCGAGCAGTTCTTC.

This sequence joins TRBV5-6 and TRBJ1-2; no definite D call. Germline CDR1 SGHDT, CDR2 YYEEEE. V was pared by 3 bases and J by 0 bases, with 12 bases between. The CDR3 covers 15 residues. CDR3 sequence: CASSSDLEANYGYTF. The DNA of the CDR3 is TGTGCCAGCAGCTCAGATCTAGAGGCTAACTATGGCTACACCTTC.

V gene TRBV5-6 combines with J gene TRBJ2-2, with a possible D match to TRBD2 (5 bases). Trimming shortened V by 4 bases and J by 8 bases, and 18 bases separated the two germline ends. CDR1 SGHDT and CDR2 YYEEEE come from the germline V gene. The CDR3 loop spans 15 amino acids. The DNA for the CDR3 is TGTGCCAGCAGCCATGGAGGACGGATTATGGGGGAGCTGTTTTTT. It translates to CASSHGGRIMGELFF.

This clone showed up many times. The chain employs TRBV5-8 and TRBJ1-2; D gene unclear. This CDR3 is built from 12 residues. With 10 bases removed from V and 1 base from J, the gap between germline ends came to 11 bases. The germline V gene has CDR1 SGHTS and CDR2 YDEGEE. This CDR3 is CAVGSRNYGYTF. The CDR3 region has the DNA TGTGCCGTCGGAAGTCGTAACTATGGCTACACCTTC.